The 15 T cell receptor beta chains below all came from one sample that was sequenced in a study of CD8 T cell repertoires and HIV-1 epitope variants. Sequenced by immunoSEQ multiplex PCR; TCRdb stores in-frame clones only, minus some. This table has some 6,000 clones, about three fifths appearing once. No cognate antigen is known for these TCRs. The sequenced material came from cultured CD8+ T cells derived from PBMCs. These receptor sequences come from a male donor with HIV.

This clone appeared a few times. This sequence joins TRBV7-2 and TRBJ1-1; no clear D. From germline, CDR1 is SGHTA and CDR2 FQGNSA. The CDR3 is 13 amino acids. Trimming took off 1 base at V and 4 bases at J, with 7 bases between the two ends. Here the CDR3 DNA reads TGTGCCAGCAGCTTAGAGGAGGGCACTGAAGCTTTCTTT. Translated, it gives CASSLEEGTEAFF.

The chain couples TRBV4-3 to TRBJ1-2, with D perhaps matching TRBD1 (6 bases). Germline assignment: CDR1 LGHNA and CDR2 YSLEER. The length of the CDR3 is 16 residues. V gave up 2 bases and J gave up 5 bases, with 18 bases separating them. The CDR3 nucleotides read TGCGCCAGCAGCCAACCGGGGGGGGCAGGAGTTTATGGCTACACCTTC. It yields the protein CASSQPGGAGVYGYTF.

The chain combines TRBV27 with TRBJ1-2, with D maybe TRBD1 (5 bases). This CDR3 comprises 13 residues. V lost 3 bases, J lost 6 bases, and 11 bases lay in between. The germline CDR1 and CDR2 sequences are MNHEY and SMNVEV (reference sequence). In DNA form, the CDR3 reads TGTGCCAGCAGTTTCTCACAGGAAAATGGCTACACCTTC. This translates into CASSFSQENGYTF.

The rearrangement uses TRBV2 and TRBJ2-3, with D possibly being TRBD1 (5 bases). Deletions cut 6 bases from V and 4 bases from J, with 11 bases between. CDR1 and CDR2 (germline): SNHLY, FYNNEI. The CDR3 extends over 13 amino acids. CDR3 sequence reads: CASRLLGADTQYF. The CDR3 DNA sequence: TGTGCCAGCAGACTCTTAGGGGCAGATACGCAGTATTTT.

This clone appeared a few times. The chain joins TRBV19 to TRBJ2-7; 8 bases are a match to TRBD1. The junction had 10 bases not matched to a gene; V was cut back by 2 bases and J by 4 bases. The CDR3 runs 16 residues. Germline values: CDR1 LNHDA, CDR2 SQIVND (reference sequence). CDR3 amino acids: CASSITLDRESYEQYF. In nucleotides, the CDR3 is TGTGCCAGTAGTATAACCCTGGACAGGGAGTCGTACGAGCAGTACTTC.

A remark on this clone: Other DNA sequences in this specimen translate into the identical CDR3. The J gene is TRBJ2-3, the V gene TRBV6-1, with 9 bases lining up with TRBD1. This CDR3 is built from 15 residues. V lost 1 base, J lost 3 bases, and 2 bases stayed unmatched. Germline-derived CDR1 and CDR2 are MNHNS and SASEGT. CDR3 in amino acids: CASSEGTGETDTQYF. The CDR3 nucleotides read TGTGCCAGCAGTGAAGGGACAGGGGAGACAGATACGCAGTATTTT.

The chain couples TRBV6-1 to TRBJ2-1; D possibly corresponds to TRBD1 (5 bases). V lost 5 bases, J lost 2 bases, and 13 bases lay in between. The germline V gene has CDR1 MNHNS and CDR2 SASEGT. CDR3 length: 15 amino acids. The CDR3 region has the DNA TGTGCCAGCAGTCCAGACAGAACTCCCTACAATGAGCAGTTCTTC. It is translated as CASSPDRTPYNEQFF.

V is TRBV11-2 and J is TRBJ2-5; unclear D gene. Matching the DNA end better, TRBJ2-7 makes the J call doubtful. This CDR3 is 14 amino acids long. Germline V gene data show CDR1 as SGHAT and CDR2 as FQNNGV. The CDR3 loop reads CASSGWSNPYEQYF. The CDR3 region has the DNA TGTGCCAGCAGCGGTTGGAGTAATCCCTACGAGCAGTACTTC.

This clone was picked up a small number of times. The rearrangement links TRBV6-5 to TRBJ1-1; D is unresolved. Trimming left V 11 bases short and J 4 bases short, with 20 bases between. The CDR3 has 14 amino acids. Germline V gene lookup returns CDR1 MNHEY and CDR2 SVGAGI. The DNA of the CDR3 is TGTGCCCCCAGATCTGTGTCTTTGGGCACTGAAGCTTTCTTT. This sequence encodes CAPRSVSLGTEAFF.

This clone was detected only a few times. The chain couples TRBV5-6 to TRBJ1-5, with D unresolved. The length of the CDR3 is 13 residues. Looked up from germline, CDR1 is SGHDT and CDR2 is YYEEEE. V was clipped by 4 bases and J by 3 bases, with 8 bases between them. The CDR3 region is CASSEGNNQPQHF. CDR3 coding DNA: TGTGCCAGCAGCGAGGGAAACAATCAGCCCCAGCATTTT.

This clone was picked up one time. This rearrangement joins TRBV13 to TRBJ1-4, with D tentatively TRBD1 (6 bases). Trimming removed 4 bases from V and 3 bases from J, with 9 bases in between. The CDR3 contains 14 residues. Germline CDR1 reads PRHDT; CDR2 reads FYEKMQ (reference sequence). The CDR3 DNA is TGTGCCAGCAGCTCAAGACAGGCTAATGAAAAACTGTTTTTT. Protein sequence: CASSSRQANEKLFF.

V and J are TRBV12-5 and TRBJ1-6; 8 bases align to TRBD1. The CDR3 spans 18 residues. Trimming removed 2 bases from V and 5 bases from J; junction bases left unmatched: 11. The germline gives CDR1 LGHNT, CDR2 FRNRAP. CDR3 sequence reads: CASGLPHPSGGHNSPLHF. CDR3 nucleotide sequence: TGTGCTAGTGGTTTGCCACACCCCTCAGGGGGCCATAATTCACCCCTCCACTTT.

V and J are TRBV7-6 and TRBJ1-1; D ambiguous. The ends were cut back, 5 bases at V and 1 base at J, with 8 bases in the middle. Germline V gene sequence: CDR1 SGHVS, CDR2 FNYEAQ. CDR3 length equals 13 residues. DNA of the CDR3: TGTGCCAGCAGCATCGAGCCGAACACTGAAGCTTTCTTT. Its protein product is CASSIEPNTEAFF.

J is TRBJ2-1 and V is TRBV4-2, with 9 nucleotides matching TRBD2. J lost 4 bases, V lost 0 bases, and 16 bases had no gene match. The CDR3 spans 20 residues. Germline values: CDR1 LGHNA, CDR2 YNFKEQ. The CDR3 nucleotides read TGTGCCAGCAGCCAAGAGGTAGTGGGGTTTGGGACTAGCCTTTACAATGAGCAGTTCTTC. It codes for CASSQEVVGFGTSLYNEQFF.

The CDR3 protein is CASSSHGTYNEQFF. The CDR3, as DNA: TGTGCCAGTAGTTCTCACGGGACTTACAATGAGCAGTTCTTC. The chain has TRBV19 and TRBJ2-1; D is perhaps TRBD2 (6 bases). Trimming stripped 5 bases from V and 4 bases from J, with 12 bases between. CDR3 length: 14 amino acids. Germline lookup yields CDR1 LNHDA and CDR2 SQIVND (reference sequence). The complete variable domain, with remaining parts taken from reference TRBV19 and TRBJ2-1, reads DGGITQSPKYLFRKEGQNVTLSCEQNLNHDAMYWYRQDPGQGLRLIYYSQIVNDFQKGDIAEGYSVSREKKESFPLTVTSAQKNPTAFYLCASSSHGTYNEQFFGPGTRLTVL.